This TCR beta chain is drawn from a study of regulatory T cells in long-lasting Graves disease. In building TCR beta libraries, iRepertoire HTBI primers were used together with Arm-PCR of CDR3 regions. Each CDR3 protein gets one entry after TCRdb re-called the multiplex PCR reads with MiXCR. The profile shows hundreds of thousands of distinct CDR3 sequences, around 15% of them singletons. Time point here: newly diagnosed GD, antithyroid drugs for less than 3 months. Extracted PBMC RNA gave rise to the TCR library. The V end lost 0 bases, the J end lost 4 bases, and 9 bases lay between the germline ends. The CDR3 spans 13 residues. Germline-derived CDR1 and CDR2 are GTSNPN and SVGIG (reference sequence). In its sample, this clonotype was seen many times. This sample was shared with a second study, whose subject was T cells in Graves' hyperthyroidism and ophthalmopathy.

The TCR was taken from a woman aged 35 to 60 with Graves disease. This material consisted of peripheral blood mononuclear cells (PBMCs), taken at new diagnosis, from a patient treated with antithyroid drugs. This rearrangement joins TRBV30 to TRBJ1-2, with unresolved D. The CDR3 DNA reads TGTGCCTGGAGTGTACTTATCCCCTATGGCTACACCTTC. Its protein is CAWSVLIPYGYTF.